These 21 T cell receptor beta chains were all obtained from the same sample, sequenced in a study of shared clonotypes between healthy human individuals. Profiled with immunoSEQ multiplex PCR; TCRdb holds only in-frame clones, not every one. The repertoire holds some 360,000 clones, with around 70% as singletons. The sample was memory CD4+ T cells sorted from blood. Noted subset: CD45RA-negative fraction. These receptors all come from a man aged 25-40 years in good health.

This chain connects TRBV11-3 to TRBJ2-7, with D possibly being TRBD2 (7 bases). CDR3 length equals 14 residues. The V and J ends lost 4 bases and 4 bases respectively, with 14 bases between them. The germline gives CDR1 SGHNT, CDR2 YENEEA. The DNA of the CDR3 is TGTGCCAGCAGCTCGGGGGGCAGCGATTACGAGCAGTACTTC. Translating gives CASSSGGSDYEQYF.

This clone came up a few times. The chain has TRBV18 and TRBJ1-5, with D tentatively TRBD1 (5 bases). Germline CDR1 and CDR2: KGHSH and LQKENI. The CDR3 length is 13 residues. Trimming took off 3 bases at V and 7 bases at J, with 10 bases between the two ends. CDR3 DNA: TGTGCCAGCTCACCGAATGGGGGACAGCCCCAGCATTTT. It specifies CASSPNGGQPQHF.

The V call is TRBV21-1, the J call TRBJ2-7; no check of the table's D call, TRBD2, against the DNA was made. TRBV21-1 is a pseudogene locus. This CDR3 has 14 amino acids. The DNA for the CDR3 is TGTGCCAGCAGCGGGCCAAAACGGAGGACTCCAGAGTACTTC. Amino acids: CASSGPKRRTPEYF.

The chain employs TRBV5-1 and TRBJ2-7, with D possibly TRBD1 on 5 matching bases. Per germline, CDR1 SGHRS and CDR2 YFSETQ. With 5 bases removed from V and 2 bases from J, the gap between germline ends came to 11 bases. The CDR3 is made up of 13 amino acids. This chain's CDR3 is CASSYGAPYEQYF. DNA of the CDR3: TGCGCCAGCAGTTATGGGGCTCCCTACGAGCAGTACTTC.

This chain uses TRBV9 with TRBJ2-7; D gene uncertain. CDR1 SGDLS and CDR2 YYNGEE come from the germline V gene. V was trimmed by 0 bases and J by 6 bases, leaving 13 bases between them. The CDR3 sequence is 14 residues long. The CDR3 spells CASSVDSRSSEQYF. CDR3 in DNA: TGTGCCAGCAGCGTAGATAGTCGCTCGAGCGAGCAGTACTTC.

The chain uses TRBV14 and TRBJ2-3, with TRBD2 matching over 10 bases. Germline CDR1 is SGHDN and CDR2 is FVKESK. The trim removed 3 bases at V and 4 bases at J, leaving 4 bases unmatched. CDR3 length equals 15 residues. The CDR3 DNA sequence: TGTGCCAGCAGCCACCTAGCGGGAGTCGCAGATACGCAGTATTTT. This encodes CASSHLAGVADTQYF. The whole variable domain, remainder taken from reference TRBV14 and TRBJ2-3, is EAGVTQFPSHSVIEKGQTVTLRCDPISGHDNLYWYRRVMGKEIKFLLHFVKESKQDESGMPNNRFLAERTGGTYSTLKVQPAELEDSGVYFCASSHLAGVADTQYFGPGTRLTVL.

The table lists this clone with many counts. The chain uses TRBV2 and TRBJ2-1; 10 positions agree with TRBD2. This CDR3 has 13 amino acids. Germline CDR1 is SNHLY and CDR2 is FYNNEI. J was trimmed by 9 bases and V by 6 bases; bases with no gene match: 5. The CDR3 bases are TGTGCCAGCAGCCAGGCTAGCGGGAGTGAGCAGTTCTTC. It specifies CASSQASGSEQFF.

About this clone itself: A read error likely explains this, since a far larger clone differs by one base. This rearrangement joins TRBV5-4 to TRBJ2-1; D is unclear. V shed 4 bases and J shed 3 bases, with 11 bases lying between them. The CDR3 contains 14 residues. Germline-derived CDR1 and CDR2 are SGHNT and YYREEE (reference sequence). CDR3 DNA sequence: TGTGCCAGCAGCCTTATGGCAGGCTACAATGAGCAGTTCTTC. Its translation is CASSLMAGYNEQFF.

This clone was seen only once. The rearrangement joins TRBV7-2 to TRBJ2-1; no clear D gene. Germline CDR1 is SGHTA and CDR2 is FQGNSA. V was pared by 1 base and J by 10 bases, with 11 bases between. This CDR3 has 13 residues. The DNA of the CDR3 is TGTGCCAGCAGCTTAGTTACCCGCTCGGAGCAGTTCTTC. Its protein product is CASSLVTRSEQFF.

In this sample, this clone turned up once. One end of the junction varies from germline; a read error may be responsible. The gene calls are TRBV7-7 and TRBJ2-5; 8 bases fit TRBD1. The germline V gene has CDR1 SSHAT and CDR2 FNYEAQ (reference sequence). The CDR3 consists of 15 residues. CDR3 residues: CASSKGDRIEETQYF. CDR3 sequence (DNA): TGTGCTAGCAGCAAAGGGGACAGGATCGAAGAGACCCAGTACTTC.

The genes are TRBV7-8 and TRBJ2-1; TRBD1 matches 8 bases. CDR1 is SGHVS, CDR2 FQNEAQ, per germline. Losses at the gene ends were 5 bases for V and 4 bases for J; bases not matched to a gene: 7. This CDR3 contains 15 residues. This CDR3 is CASSPRTGSYNEQFF. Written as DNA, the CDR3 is TGTGCCAGCAGCCCCCGGACAGGGTCGTACAATGAGCAGTTCTTC.

CDR3 in amino acids: CASSSGVGRFSTDTQYF. The DNA for the CDR3 is TGTGCCAGCAGCTCGGGGGTAGGGCGGTTCAGCACAGATACGCAGTATTTT. This rearrangement joins TRBV7-7 to TRBJ2-3; perhaps TRBD2 as D (6 bases). Trimming took off 4 bases at V and 0 bases at J, with 17 bases between the two ends. Germline V lookup: CDR1 SSHAT, CDR2 FNYEAQ (reference sequence). This CDR3 contains 17 residues.

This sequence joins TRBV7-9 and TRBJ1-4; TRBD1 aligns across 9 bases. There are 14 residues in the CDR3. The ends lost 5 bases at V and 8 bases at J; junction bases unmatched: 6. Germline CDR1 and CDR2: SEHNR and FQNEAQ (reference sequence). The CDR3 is CASSLQGAEEKLFF. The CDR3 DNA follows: TGTGCCAGCAGCCTACAGGGGGCGGAAGAAAAACTGTTTTTT.

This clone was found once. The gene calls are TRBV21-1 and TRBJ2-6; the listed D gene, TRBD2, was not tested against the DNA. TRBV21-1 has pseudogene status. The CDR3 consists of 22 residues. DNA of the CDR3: TGTGCCAGCAGCAAACGGGGGGTCTCCTCAGACCTCGAAATATCTGGGGCCAACGTCCTGACTTTC. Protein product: CASSKRGVSSDLEISGANVLTF.

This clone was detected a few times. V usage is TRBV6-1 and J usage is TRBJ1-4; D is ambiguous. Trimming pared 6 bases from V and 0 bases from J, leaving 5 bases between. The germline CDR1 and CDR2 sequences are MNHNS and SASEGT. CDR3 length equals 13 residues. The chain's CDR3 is CASRPATNEKLFF. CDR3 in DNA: TGTGCCAGCAGGCCGGCAACTAATGAAAAACTGTTTTTT.

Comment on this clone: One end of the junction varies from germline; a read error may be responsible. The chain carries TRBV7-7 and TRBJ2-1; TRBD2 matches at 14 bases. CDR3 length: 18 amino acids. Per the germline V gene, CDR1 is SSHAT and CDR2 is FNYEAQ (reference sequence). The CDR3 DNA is TGTGCTAGCAGCCCAGTAGCGACTAGCGGGAGGGCCGGCAATGAGCAGTTCTTC. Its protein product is CASSPVATSGRAGNEQFF.

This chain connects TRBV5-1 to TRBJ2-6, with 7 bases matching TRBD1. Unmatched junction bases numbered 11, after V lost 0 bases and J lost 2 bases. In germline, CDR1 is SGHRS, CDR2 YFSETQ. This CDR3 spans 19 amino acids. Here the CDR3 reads CASSLEPLNRGTGANVLTF. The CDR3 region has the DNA TGCGCCAGCAGCTTGGAACCCCTTAACAGGGGAACTGGGGCCAACGTCCTGACTTTC.

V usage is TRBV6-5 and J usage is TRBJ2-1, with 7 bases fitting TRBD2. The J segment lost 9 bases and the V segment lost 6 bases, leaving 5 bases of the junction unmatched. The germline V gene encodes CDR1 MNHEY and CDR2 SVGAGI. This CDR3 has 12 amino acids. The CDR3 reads CASSRGEGEQFF. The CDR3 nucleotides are TGTGCCAGCAGCCGCGGGGAGGGTGAGCAGTTCTTC.

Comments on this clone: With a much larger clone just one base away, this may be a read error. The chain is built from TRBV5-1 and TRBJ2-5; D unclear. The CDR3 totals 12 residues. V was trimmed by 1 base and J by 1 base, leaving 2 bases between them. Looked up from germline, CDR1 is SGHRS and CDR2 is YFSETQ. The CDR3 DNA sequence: TGCGCCAGCAGCTTGTTCCAAGAGACCCAGTACTTC. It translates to CASSLFQETQYF.

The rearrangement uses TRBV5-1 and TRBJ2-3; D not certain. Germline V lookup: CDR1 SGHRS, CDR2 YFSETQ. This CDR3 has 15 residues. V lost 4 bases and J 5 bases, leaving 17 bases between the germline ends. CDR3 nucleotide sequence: TGCGCCAGCAGCCGAGACGGCAACCCGGGAGATACGCAGTATTTT. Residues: CASSRDGNPGDTQYF.

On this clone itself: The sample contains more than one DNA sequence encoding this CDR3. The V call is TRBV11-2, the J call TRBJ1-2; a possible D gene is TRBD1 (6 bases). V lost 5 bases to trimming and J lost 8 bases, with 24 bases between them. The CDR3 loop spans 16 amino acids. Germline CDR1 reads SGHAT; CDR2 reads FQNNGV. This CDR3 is CASSPNEGWPGEGYTF. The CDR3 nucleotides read TGTGCCAGCAGCCCAAATGAGGGTTGGCCAGGGGAGGGCTACACCTTC.